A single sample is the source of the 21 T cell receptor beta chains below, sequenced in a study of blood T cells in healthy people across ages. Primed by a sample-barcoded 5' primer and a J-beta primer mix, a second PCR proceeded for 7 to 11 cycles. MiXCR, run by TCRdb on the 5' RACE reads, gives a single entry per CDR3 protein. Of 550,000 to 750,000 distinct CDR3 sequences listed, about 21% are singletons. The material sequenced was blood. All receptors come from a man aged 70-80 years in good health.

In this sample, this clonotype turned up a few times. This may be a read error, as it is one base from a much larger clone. As DNA, the CDR3 is TGCGCCAGCAGCTTGGGACACAGCTCCTACGAGCAGTACTTC. Translation gives CASSLGHSSYEQYF. The gene calls are TRBV5-1 and TRBJ2-5; D is ambiguous. Gene TRBJ2-7 matches the end of the DNA better, so the J call may be wrong. The CDR3 contains 14 residues. Germline CDR1 and CDR2: SGHRS and YFSETQ.

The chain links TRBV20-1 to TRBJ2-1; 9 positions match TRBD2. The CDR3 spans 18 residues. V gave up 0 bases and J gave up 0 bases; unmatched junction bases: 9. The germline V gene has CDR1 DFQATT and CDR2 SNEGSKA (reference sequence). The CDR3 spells CSARDPAGGYSSYNEQFF. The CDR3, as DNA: TGCAGTGCTAGAGATCCGGCGGGAGGGTATTCCTCCTACAATGAGCAGTTCTTC.

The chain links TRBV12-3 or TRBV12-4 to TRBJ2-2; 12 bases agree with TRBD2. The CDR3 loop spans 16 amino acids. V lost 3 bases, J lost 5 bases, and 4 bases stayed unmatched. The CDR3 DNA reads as TGTGCCAGCAGTTTCCCCGGACTAGCGGGGACCGGGGAGCTGTTTTTT. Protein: CASSFPGLAGTGELFF.

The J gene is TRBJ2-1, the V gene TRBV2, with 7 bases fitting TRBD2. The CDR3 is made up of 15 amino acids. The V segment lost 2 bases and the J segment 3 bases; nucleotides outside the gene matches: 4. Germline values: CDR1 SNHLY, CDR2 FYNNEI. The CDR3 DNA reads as TGTGCCAGCAGTGAACAGTCTAGCGGCTACAATGAGCAGTTCTTC. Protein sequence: CASSEQSSGYNEQFF.

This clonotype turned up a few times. The CDR3 nucleotides read TGTGCCAGCAGCAACCGGGACAGGGTGGTCGAGCAGTACTTC. As protein: CASSNRDRVVEQYF. V usage is TRBV7-9 and J usage is TRBJ2-7; 9 bases agree with TRBD1. Germline CDR1 reads SEHNR; CDR2 reads FQNEAQ (reference sequence). V lost 5 bases to trimming and J lost 6 bases; unmatched junction nucleotides: 8. This CDR3 comprises 14 residues.

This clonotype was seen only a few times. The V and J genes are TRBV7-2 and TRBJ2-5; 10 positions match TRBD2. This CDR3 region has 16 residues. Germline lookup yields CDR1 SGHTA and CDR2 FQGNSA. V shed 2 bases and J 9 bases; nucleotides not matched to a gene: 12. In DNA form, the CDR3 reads TGTGCCAGCAGCTTAAGATATGTTACTAGCGGGACTCCCCAGTACTTC. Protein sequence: CASSLRYVTSGTPQYF.

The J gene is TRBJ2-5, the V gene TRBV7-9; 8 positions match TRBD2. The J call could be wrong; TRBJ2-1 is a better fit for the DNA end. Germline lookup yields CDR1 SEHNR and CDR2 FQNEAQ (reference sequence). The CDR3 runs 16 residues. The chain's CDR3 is CAISEPGLGGYNEQFF. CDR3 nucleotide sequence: TGTGCCATTTCGGAACCGGGACTAGGTGGGTACAATGAGCAGTTCTTC.

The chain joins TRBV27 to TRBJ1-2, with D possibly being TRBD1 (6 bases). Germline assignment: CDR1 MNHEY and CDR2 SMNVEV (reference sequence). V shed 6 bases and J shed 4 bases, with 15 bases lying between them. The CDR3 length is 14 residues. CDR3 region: CASRSRVGAYGYTF. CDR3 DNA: TGTGCCAGCAGATCCAGGGTGGGGGCCTATGGCTACACCTTC.

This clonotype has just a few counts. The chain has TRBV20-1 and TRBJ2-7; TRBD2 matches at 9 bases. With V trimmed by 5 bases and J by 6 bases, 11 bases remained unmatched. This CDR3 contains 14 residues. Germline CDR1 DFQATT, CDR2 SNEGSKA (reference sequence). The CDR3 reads CSALSGGPASEQYF. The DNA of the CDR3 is TGCAGTGCTCTTAGCGGGGGACCTGCTTCCGAGCAGTACTTC.

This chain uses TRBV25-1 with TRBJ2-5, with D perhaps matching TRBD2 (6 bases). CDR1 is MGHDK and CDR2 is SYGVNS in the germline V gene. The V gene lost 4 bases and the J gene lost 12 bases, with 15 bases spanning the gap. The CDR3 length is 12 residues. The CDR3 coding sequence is TGTGCCAGCAGTGTGGAGGGGATAAGAGAGTACTTC. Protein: CASSVEGIREYF.

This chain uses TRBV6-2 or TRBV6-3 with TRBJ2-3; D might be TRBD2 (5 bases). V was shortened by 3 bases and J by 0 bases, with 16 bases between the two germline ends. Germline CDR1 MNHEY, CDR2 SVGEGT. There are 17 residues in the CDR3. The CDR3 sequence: CASSYSGIGVSTDTQYF. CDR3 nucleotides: TGTGCCAGCAGTTATTCCGGGATCGGGGTTAGCACAGATACGCAGTATTTT.

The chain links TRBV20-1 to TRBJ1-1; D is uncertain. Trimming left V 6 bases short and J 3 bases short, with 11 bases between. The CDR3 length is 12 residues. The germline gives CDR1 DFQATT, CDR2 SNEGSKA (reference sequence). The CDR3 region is CSAPSSYTEAFF. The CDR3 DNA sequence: TGCAGTGCCCCCTCCAGTTACACTGAAGCTTTCTTT.

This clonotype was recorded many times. For the CDR3, the DNA is TGTGCCAGCAGCCAAGAGGTCATGACCTACGAGCAGTACTTC. Protein: CASSQEVMTYEQYF. The V and J genes are TRBV3-1 and TRBJ2-7; D gene uncertain. This CDR3 contains 14 residues. Trimming took off 0 bases at V and 2 bases at J, with 8 bases between the two ends. Germline CDR1 LGHDT, CDR2 YNNKEL (reference sequence).

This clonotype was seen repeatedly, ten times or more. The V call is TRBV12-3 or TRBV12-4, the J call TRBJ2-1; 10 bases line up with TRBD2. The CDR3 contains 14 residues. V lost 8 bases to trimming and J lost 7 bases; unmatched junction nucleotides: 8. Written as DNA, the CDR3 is TGTGCCAGCGCCCTAGCGGGAGTTAAGAATGAGCAGTTCTTC. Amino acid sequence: CASALAGVKNEQFF.

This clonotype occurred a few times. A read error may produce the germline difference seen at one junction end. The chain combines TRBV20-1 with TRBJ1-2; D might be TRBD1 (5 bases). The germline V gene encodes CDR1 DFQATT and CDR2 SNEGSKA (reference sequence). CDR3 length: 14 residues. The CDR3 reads CSTSGVRATEGYTF. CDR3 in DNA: TGCAGTACTAGCGGGGTCAGGGCGACGGAAGGCTACACCTTC.

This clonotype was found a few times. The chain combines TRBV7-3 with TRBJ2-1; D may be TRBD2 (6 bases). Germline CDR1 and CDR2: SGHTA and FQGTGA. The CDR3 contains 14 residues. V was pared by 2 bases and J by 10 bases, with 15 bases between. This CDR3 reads CASSLSLLAAEQFF. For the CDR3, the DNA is TGTGCCAGCAGCTTATCATTACTAGCTGCCGAGCAGTTCTTC.

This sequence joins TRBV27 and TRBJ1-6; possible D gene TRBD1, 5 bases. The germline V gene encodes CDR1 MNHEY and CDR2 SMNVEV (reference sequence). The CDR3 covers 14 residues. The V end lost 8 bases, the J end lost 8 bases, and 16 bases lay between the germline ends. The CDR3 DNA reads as TGTGCCAGCCGTTCAGGGCCGCGGGATTCACCCCTCCACTTT. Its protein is CASRSGPRDSPLHF.

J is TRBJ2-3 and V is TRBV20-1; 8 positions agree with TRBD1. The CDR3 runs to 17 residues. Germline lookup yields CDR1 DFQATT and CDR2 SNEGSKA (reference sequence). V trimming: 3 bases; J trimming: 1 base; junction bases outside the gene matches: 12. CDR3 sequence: CSASPASGQGGTDTQYF. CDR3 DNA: TGCAGTGCTAGTCCAGCCTCAGGACAGGGTGGCACAGATACGCAGTATTTT.

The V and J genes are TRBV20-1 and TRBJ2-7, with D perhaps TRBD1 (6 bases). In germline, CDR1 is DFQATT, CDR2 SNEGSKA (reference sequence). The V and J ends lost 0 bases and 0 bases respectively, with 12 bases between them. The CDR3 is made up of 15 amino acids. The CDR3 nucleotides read TGCAGTGCTAGAGATGACAGGAGAAGCTCCTACGAGCAGTACTTC. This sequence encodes CSARDDRRSSYEQYF.

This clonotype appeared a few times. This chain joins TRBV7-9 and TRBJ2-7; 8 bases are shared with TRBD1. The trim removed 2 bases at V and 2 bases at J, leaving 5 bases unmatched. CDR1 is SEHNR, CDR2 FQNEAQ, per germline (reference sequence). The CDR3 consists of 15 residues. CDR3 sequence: CASSLKQGAAYEQYF. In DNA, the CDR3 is TGTGCCAGCAGCTTAAAGCAGGGGGCGGCCTACGAGCAGTACTTC. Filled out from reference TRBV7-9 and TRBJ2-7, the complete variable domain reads DTGVSQNPRHKITKRGQNVTFRCDPISEHNRLYWYRQTLGQGPEFLTYFQNEAQLEKSRLLSDRFSAERPKGSFSTLEIQRTEQGDSAMYLCASSLKQGAAYEQYFGPGTRLTVT.

As DNA, the CDR3 is TGCAGTGCTATTGAGGTTTTGGAAGCGCGAGCTTTCTTT. Translation: CSAIEVLEARAFF. The chain combines TRBV20-1 with TRBJ1-1; D gene unclear. The CDR3 length is 13 residues. CDR1 and CDR2 from the germline V gene are DFQATT and SNEGSKA (reference sequence). V lost 4 bases, J lost 10 bases, and 19 bases lay in between.